This TCR beta chain was observed in a study of cytotoxic CD8 clonotypes in ibrutinib-treated CLL. About the research overall: The cohort had 11 relapsed/refractory and over 14 treatment-naive patients, about 18 IGHV unmutated. Following a median around twelve months of treatment, with a range of 6 to 36, response samples were taken. Mean yields were almost 260,000 productive templates and 90,000 or so productive rearrangements per sample.

As to this clone: Its antigen is as yet unknown.

Only in-frame clones appear in the TCRdb table, and some are missing; sequencing was by immunoSEQ multiplex PCR. The sample yields 160,000 or so clones, about 88% seen once. Points from the study as a whole: Ibrutinib response saw clonality rise, and progression saw it return toward baseline.

Germline CDR1 SGHRS, CDR2 YFSETQ. This CDR3 spans 16 amino acids. V lost 3 bases and J lost 3; bases outside the gene matches: 5. This material consisted of PBMCs, taken at disease progression, from a patient treated with ibrutinib. The TCR originated in a human donor with chronic lymphocytic leukemia. V is TRBV5-1 and J is TRBJ1-4; 10 bases are shared with TRBD1. DNA of the CDR3: TGCGCCAGCAGCTCTAAAGGACAGGGGGCTAATGAAAAACTGTTTTTT. Its translation is CASSSKGQGANEKLFF.